This TCR beta chain appears in the sequencing data of a study of PD-1 blockade in classical Hodgkin lymphoma. Points from the study as a whole: Among the patients, those starting nivolumab under 1 year after ASCT were excluded. Repertoire differences have undefined causes, possibly disease activity or prior therapy. Baseline diversity in complete responders resembled that of newly diagnosed patients.

Relapse was seen in all patients after autologous stem cell transplantation, and brentuximab vedotin exposure was variable. Some clones are missing from TCRdb's copy, which holds only in-frame ones; the method was immunoSEQ multiplex PCR. This sample has about 100,000 clones, with roughly 88% found just once. V was clipped by 6 bases and J by 6 bases; unmatched bases: 6. The length of the CDR3 is 14 residues. The germline V gene encodes CDR1 LNHDA and CDR2 SQIVND (reference sequence). This clone was observed a few times. Its matching antigen is unknown. Material: peripheral blood mononuclear cells (PBMCs), obtained at baseline. The chain employs TRBV19 and TRBJ1-5; 9 bases line up with TRBD1. This clonotype originated in a human donor with classical Hodgkin lymphoma. CDR3 DNA sequence: TGTGCCAGTAGAACAGGGGGCGCAGGTCAGCCCCAGCATTTT. It codes for CASRTGGAGQPQHF.